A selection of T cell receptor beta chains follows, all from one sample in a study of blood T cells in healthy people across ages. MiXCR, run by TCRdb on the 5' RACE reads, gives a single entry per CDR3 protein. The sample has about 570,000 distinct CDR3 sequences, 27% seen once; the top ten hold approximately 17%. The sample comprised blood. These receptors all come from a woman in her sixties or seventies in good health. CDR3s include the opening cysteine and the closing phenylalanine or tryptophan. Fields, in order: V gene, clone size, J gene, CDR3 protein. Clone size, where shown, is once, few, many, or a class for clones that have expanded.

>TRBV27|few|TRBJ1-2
CASSPYPHRGQYYGYTF
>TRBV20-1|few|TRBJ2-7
CSALAGGEEQYF
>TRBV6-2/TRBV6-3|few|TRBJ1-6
CASTRDRGGSPLHF
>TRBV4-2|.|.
CASSQKGRRFGDEQYF
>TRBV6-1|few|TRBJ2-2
CASRPLPHANTGELFF
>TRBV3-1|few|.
CASSQGTGRGYEQYF
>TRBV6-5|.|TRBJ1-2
CASSYSNFKGHNGYTF
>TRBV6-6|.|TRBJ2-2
CASRNDRARNTGELFF
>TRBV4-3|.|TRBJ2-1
CASSPKWGAYNEQFF
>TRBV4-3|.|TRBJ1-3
CASSLTGTGATIYF
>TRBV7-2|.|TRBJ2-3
CASSLTRQKDTQYF
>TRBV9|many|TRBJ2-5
CASSVAGGAETQYF
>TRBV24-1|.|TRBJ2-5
CATSDFKETQYF
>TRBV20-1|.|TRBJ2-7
CSARLPRTSGGYEQYF
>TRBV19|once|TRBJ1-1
CASSIRGGSTEAFF
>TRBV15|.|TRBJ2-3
CATSRLGQGSDTQYF
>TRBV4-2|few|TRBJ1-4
CASSQERNRGREKLFF
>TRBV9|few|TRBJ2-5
CASSARLAGGSAQETQYF
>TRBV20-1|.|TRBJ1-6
CSARGRAGVDSPLHF
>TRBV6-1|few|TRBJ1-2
CASSVGQGGTIWGYTF
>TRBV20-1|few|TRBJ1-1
CSASARTGLTEAFF
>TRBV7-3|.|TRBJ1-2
CASSLTSTGNPSGYTF
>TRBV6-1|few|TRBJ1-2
CASSDSTYRGQGAGYTF
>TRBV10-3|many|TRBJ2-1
CAISDQLAGGGEQFF
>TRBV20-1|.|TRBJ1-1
CSARVRQGARNTEAFF
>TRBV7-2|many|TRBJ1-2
CASSSRDRGFAYTF
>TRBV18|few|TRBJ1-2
CASSSDSVYTF
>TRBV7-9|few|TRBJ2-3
CASRLGSNTQYF
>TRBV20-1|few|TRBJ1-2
CSAETGGYGYTF
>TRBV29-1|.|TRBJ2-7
CSVLPQDSSYEQYF
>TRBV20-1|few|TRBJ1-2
CSAYDSNYGYTF
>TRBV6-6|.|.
CAINRGTSYEQYF
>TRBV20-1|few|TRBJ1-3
CSARVNSGNTICF
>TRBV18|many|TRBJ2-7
CASSPQGQSYEQYF
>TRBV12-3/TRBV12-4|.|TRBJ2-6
CASSLRLAGGRSTGANVLTF
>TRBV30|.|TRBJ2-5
CAWSVNLGAHETQYF
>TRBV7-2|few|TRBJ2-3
CASSLQGTPGFTDTQYF
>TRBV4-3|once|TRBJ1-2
CASSQVGDGDYGYTF
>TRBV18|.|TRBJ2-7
CASSAGTGSNYEQYF
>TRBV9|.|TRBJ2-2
CASSLTGAHTGELFF
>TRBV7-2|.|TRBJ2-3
CASSLLGGGIPDTQYF
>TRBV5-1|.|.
CASSPLDGPYEQYF
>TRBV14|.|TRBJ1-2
CASSRPEYNGYTF
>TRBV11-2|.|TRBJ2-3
CASSLLPPGASTDTQYF
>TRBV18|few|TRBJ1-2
CASSPNRRQGGYTF
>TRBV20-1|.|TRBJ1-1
CSARDRYEAFF
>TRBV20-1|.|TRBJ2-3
CSAREGPDTQYF
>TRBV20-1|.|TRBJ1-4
CSARDPQTNEKLFF
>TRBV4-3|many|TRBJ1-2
CASSQDRGGGYTF